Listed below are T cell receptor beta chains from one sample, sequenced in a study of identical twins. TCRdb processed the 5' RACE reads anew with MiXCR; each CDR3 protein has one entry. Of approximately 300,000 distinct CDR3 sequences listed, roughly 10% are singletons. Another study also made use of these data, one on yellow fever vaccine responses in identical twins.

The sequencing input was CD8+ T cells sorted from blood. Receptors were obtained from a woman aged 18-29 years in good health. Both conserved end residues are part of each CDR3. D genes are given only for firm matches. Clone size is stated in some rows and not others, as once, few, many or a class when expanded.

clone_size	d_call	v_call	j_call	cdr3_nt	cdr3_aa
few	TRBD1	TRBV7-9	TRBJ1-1	TGTGCCAGCAGCCCCCTAGGACAGGGGGCTACCGGCACTGAAGCTTTCTTT	CASSPLGQGATGTEAFF
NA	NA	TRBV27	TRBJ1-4	TGTGCCAGCAGTTTATCCCCGGGATATTCGGAAAAACTGTTTTTT	CASSLSPGYSEKLFF
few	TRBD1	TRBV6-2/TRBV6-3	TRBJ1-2	TGTGCCACGGAGGCCGGGGACAGAATGTTTGATGGCTACACCTTC	CATEAGDRMFDGYTF
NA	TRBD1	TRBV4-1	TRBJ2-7	TGCGCCAGCAGCCTGGGGACAGTAGGGATCTACGAGCAGTACTTC	CASSLGTVGIYEQYF
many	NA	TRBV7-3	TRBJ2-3	TGTGCCAGCAGCCCCACCGGCCTCCGCACAGATACGCAGTATTTT	CASSPTGLRTDTQYF
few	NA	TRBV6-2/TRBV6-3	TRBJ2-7	TGTGCCAGCAGTCTCCCCGTGGGGGGCCACGAGCAGTACTTC	CASSLPVGGHEQYF
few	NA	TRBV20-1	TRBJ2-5	TGCAGTGTTATGGGGGGGCGGGGTCTTGGGGAGACCCAGTACTTC	CSVMGGRGLGETQYF
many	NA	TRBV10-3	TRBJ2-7	TGTGCCATCAGTGACTTGCAGAGCTCCTACGAGCAGTACTTC	CAISDLQSSYEQYF
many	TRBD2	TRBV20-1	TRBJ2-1	TGCAGTGCTAACGGTCTTGAGCTAGCGGGAGGGCTGAGCTCCTACAATGAGCAGTTCTTC	CSANGLELAGGLSSYNEQFF
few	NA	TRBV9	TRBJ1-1	TGTGCCAGCAGCGTAGTTTCGACGAACACTGAAGCTTCCTTT	CASSVVSTNTEASF
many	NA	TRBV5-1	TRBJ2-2	TGCGCCAGCAGCTCCCACACCGGGGAGCTGTTTTTT	CASSSHTGELFF
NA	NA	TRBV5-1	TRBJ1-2	TGCGCCAGCAGCAAGAGGCCAGGGGTTTTCAACTATGGCTACACCTTC	CASSKRPGVFNYGYTF
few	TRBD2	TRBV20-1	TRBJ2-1	TGCAGTGCTAGAGACCTCGGGACTAGCGGGGGGATCTACAATGAGCAGTTCTTC	CSARDLGTSGGIYNEQFF
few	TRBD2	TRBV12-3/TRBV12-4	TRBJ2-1	TGTGCCAGCAGTTTCACACTAGCGGGAGGGCCCAATGAGCAGTTCTTC	CASSFTLAGGPNEQFF
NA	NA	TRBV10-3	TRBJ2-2	TGTGCCATCAGCGACTCGGCCGGGGAGCTGTTTTTT	CAISDSAGELFF
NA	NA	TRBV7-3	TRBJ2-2	TGTGCCAGCAGCTTAGGTCATTCAGGTGCGGGTCCCACCGGGGAGCTGTTTTTT	CASSLGHSGAGPTGELFF